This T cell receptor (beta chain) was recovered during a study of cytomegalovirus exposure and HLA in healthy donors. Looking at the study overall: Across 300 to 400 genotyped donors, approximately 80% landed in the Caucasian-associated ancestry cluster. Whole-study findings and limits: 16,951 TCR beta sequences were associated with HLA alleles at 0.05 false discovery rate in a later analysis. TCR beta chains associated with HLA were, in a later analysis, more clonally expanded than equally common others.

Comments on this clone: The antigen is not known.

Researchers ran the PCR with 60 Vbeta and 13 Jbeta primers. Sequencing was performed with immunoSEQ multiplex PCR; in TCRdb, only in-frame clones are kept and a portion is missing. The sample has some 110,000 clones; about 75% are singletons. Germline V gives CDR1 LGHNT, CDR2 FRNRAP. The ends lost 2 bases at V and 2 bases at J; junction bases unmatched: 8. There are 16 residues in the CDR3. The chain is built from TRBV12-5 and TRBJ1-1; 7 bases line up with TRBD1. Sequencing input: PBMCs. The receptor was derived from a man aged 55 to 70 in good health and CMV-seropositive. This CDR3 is CASGLTGQAINTEAFF. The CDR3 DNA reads TGTGCTAGTGGTTTGACAGGACAGGCGATCAACACTGAAGCTTTCTTT.